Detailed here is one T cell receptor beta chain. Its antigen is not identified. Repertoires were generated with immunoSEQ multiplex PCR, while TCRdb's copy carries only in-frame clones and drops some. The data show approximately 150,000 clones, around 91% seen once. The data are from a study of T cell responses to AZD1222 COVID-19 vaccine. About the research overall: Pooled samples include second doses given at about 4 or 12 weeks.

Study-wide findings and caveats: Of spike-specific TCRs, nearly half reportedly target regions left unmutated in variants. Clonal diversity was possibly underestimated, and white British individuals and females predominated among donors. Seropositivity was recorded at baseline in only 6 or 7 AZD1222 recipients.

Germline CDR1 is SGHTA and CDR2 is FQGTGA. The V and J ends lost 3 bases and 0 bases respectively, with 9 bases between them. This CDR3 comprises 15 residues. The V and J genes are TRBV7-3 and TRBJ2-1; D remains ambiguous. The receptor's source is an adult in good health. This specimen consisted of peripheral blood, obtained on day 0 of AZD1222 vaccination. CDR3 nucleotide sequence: TGTGCCAGCAGCTTTCGAGCAGTCTCCTACAATGAGCAGTTCTTC. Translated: CASSFRAVSYNEQFF.